This section outlines one T cell receptor beta chain sequence together with its context. Its cognate antigen is unknown. This entry comes from a study of T cells in tuberculosis. The germline V gene has CDR1 SGHAT and CDR2 FQNNGV. The CDR3 covers 16 residues. Deletions cut 3 bases from V and 5 bases from J, with 19 bases between. The method was immunoSEQ multiplex PCR; TCRdb's version includes in-frame clones alone and lacks a portion of them. The sample lists 20,000 to 25,000 clones; 80% to 90% were seen once. Study findings and constraints: Classification accuracy was 80% to 90% (AUROC more than 0.8) with the GMM-specific repertoire.

This receptor was identified in a donor between 10 and 35 years old with latent tuberculosis or without tuberculosis infection. The chain combines TRBV11-2 with TRBJ2-5, with D perhaps TRBD1 (6 bases). Sequencing was carried out using PBMCs. CDR3 loop: CASSLAGTPRRETQYF. CDR3 sequence (DNA): TGTGCCAGCAGCTTGGCCGGGACACCCCGGAGGGAGACCCAGTACTTC.